A selection of T cell receptor beta chains follows, all from one sample in a study of T cell changes during pregnancy in multiple sclerosis. Assay used: immunoSEQ multiplex PCR; TCRdb lists only in-frame clones, some missing. The sample has about 79,000 clones; around 90% are singletons. Specimen: CD4+ T cells from peripheral blood mononuclear cells, collected in the second trimester of pregnancy. These TCRs come from a female donor with multiple sclerosis, enrolled in a pregnancy study. CDR3s include the opening cysteine and the closing phenylalanine or tryptophan. The D gene is left open where the match is weak. Size is omitted from some rows. Given values are once, few, many or a class for expanded clones.

clone_size d_call j_call v_call cdr3_nt cdr3_aa
NA NA TRBJ1-1 TRBV4-1 TGCGCCAGCAGCCCGACGGGGGTGGGTAGCGGTGAAGCTTTCTTT CASSPTGVGSGEAFF
NA NA TRBJ1-6 TRBV5-1 TGCGCCAGCAGCCCGGCAGGGTCTACCTATAATTCACCCCTCCACTTT CASSPAGSTYNSPLHF
NA TRBD1 TRBJ2-1 TRBV30 TGTGCCTGGAGGGAGGCATACAGGGGCGCCTACAATGAGCAGTTCTTC CAWREAYRGAYNEQFF
NA TRBD1 TRBJ1-1 TRBV19 TGTGCCAGTAGTTGGGACAGGGACACTGAAGCTTTCTTT CASSWDRDTEAFF
NA TRBD2 TRBJ2-2 TRBV29-1 TGCAGCGTATGGGGGGGTTCCGGCGGGGAGCTGTTTTTT CSVWGGSGGELFF
NA TRBD2 TRBJ2-1 TRBV7-9 TGTGCCAGCAGCTTAAAACTAGCGGGGGGAGGTACCTACAATGAGCAGTTCTTC CASSLKLAGGGTYNEQFF
NA NA TRBJ1-1 TRBV2 TGTGCCAGCAGTATTCGGGGGACTCAAGCTTTCTTT CASSIRGTQAFF
NA NA TRBJ1-4 TRBV6-1 TGTGCCAGCAGTGATAATTGGTTAGTGGGGAGAAATGAAAAACTGTTTTTT CASSDNWLVGRNEKLFF
NA NA TRBJ1-2 TRBV6-5 TGTGCCAGCAGTTACTCGTCAGGTTCCTATGGCTACACCTTC CASSYSSGSYGYTF
NA TRBD2 TRBJ2-2 TRBV5-4 TGTGCCAGCAGCTTGGAACTAGCGGGAGTGACCGGGGAGCTGTTTTTT CASSLELAGVTGELFF
NA TRBD2 TRBJ2-1 TRBV28 TGTGCCAGCAGTTTAAGCGGGAGCTCCTACAATGAGCAGTTCTTC CASSLSGSSYNEQFF
NA TRBD1 TRBJ1-2 TRBV6-5 TGTGCCAGCAGGGACAGGGGGCAACCTTACTATGGCTACACCTTC CASRDRGQPYYGYTF
once NA TRBJ2-3 TRBV9 TGTGCCAGCAGCATCCGACTAGCAGATACGCAGTATTTT CASSIRLADTQYF
NA TRBD1 TRBJ1-1 TRBV27 TGTGCCAGCAGTTTAATGGGACAGGGATACACTGAAGCTTTCTTT CASSLMGQGYTEAFF
once NA TRBJ1-2 TRBV28 TGTGCCAGCAGTTATGGGGGGGCGTACGGCTACACCTTC CASSYGGAYGYTF
once NA TRBJ2-7 TRBV6-5 TGTGCCAGCAGCCGCACGACTAACTACGAGCAGTACTTC CASSRTTNYEQYF
NA NA TRBJ2-3 TRBV7-3 TGTGCCAGCAGCCCTGGCCGGGGAGCAGATACGCAGTATTTT CASSPGRGADTQYF
NA TRBD2 TRBJ2-7 TRBV18 TGTGCCAGCTCACCCGACCTAGCGGGATACGAGCAGTACTTC CASSPDLAGYEQYF
NA TRBD1 TRBJ1-2 TRBV7-8 TGTGCCAGCAGCTTAGGTGGGACAGACCTATATGGCTACACCTTC CASSLGGTDLYGYTF
NA NA TRBJ1-2 TRBV9 TGTGCCAGCAGCGTACGGGGTGGCTATGGCTACACCTTC CASSVRGGYGYTF
NA TRBD2 TRBJ2-5 TRBV10-2 TGCGCCAGCAGAACTAGCGGGGGGGTAATGGAAGAGACCCAGTACTTC CASRTSGGVMEETQYF
NA NA TRBJ1-5 TRBV5-5 TGTGCCAGCAGCTCCCGGGGGAATCAGCCCCAGCATTTT CASSSRGNQPQHF
NA TRBD1 TRBJ2-2 TRBV5-6 TGTGCCAGCAGCTTGGACCAGGGGGCCTACACCGGGGAGCTGTTTTTT CASSLDQGAYTGELFF
NA NA TRBJ1-2 TRBV28 TGTGCCAGCAGTACCTCGGGGGGAGCGGGCTATGGCTACACCTTC CASSTSGGAGYGYTF
NA NA TRBJ2-7 TRBV28 TGTGCCAGCAGTCCAACTCAGGGGGGCTACGAGCAGTACTTC CASSPTQGGYEQYF
NA NA TRBJ2-3 TRBV7-9 TGTGCCAGCAGCCTAAACGAGGGAGATACGCAGTATTTT CASSLNEGDTQYF
NA NA TRBJ2-3 TRBV5-6 TGTGCCAGCAGCTCCGGAACCGACGGGAGCACAGATACGCAGTATTTT CASSSGTDGSTDTQYF
NA NA TRBJ1-1 TRBV9 TGTGCCAGCAGCGCTCTACCTGGGGGCGCTGAAGCTTTCTTT CASSALPGGAEAFF
NA NA TRBJ2-7 TRBV5-1 TGCGCCAGCAGCTTGCGTTACGAGCAGTACTTC CASSLRYEQYF
NA TRBD1 TRBJ1-4 TRBV15 TGTGCCACCAGCAAAAGGACAGGTTCAACTAATGAAAAACTGTTTTTT CATSKRTGSTNEKLFF
few TRBD1 TRBJ1-5 TRBV6-5 TGTGCCAGCAGTCGCGGGACAGTTAGCAATCAGCCCCAGCATTTT CASSRGTVSNQPQHF
NA TRBD2 TRBJ2-1 TRBV23-1 TGCGCCAGCAGTCAATCCCCGGGGGGTCCTACCTACAATGAGCAGTTCTTC CASSQSPGGPTYNEQFF